The 26 T cell receptor beta chains given below trace back to one sample, sequenced in a study of cytomegalovirus exposure and HLA in healthy donors. Primers for the PCR totalled 60 Vbeta and 13 Jbeta. Here immunoSEQ multiplex PCR was the method, and the copy in TCRdb shows in-frame clones only, minus some. The table includes 130,000 or so clones, 61% detected once. Sequenced sample: PBMCs. Source of these receptors: a male donor in good health and CMV-seronegative.

A few counts support this clone. V gene TRBV5-1 combines with J gene TRBJ2-7, with 12 bases fitting TRBD2. The CDR3 loop spans 15 amino acids. Germline-derived CDR1 and CDR2 are SGHRS and YFSETQ. Germline trimming cut 5 bases from V and 3 bases from J; bases unmatched to any gene: 6. CDR3 DNA sequence: TGCGCCAGCAGACCTTGGACTAGCGGGGACTACGAGCAGTACTTC. Its protein is CASRPWTSGDYEQYF.

This rearrangement joins TRBV7-3 to TRBJ2-1; a possible D gene is TRBD2 (5 bases). CDR3 length: 14 residues. Between the trimmed V and J ends, which lost 8 bases and 0 bases, there was a span of 11 bases. Germline CDR1 SGHTA, CDR2 FQGTGA. The CDR3 protein is CASSPSTSYNEQFF. CDR3 sequence (DNA): TGTGCCAGCTCCCCTAGCACCTCCTACAATGAGCAGTTCTTC. The full variable domain, rest sourced from reference TRBV7-3 and TRBJ2-1, is GAGVSQTPSNKVTEKGKYVELRCDPISGHTALYWYRQSLGQGPEFLIYFQGTGAADDSGLPNDRFFAVRPEGSVSTLKIQRTERGDSAVYLCASSPSTSYNEQFFGPGTRLTVL.

This clone was counted a single time. The rearrangement joins TRBV15 to TRBJ2-1; 7 positions agree with TRBD2. V lost 2 bases and J lost 0; bases outside the gene matches: 4. The germline V gene encodes CDR1 LNHNV and CDR2 YYDKDF (reference sequence). CDR3 length: 16 residues. CDR3 DNA sequence: TGTGCCACCAGCAGACAAGCGGGGAGCTCCTACAATGAGCAGTTCTTC. Its protein is CATSRQAGSSYNEQFF.

The genes are TRBV7-3 and TRBJ2-5; 13 positions match TRBD2. The length of the CDR3 is 18 residues. In germline, CDR1 is SGHTA, CDR2 FQGTGA. Trimming removed 2 bases from V and 6 bases from J; junction bases left unmatched: 12. CDR3 residues: CASSLYAGGTSGIQTQYF. CDR3 nucleotides: TGTGCCAGCAGCTTATACGCGGGGGGGACTAGCGGGATACAGACCCAGTACTTC.

This clone is a singleton in its sample. The rearrangement uses TRBV2 and TRBJ2-5; 7 positions agree with TRBD1. CDR3 size: 13 residues. Losses at the gene ends were 7 bases for V and 1 base for J; bases not matched to a gene: 3. Germline V CDR1 and CDR2: SNHLY, FYNNEI. The CDR3 protein is CASTGTVQETQYF. The CDR3 DNA reads TGTGCCAGCACCGGGACAGTCCAAGAGACCCAGTACTTC.

The gene calls are TRBV7-2 and TRBJ2-7; 9 bases fit TRBD1. With V trimmed by 2 bases and J by 0 bases, 5 bases remained unmatched. This CDR3 has 16 amino acids. Per germline, CDR1 SGHTA and CDR2 FQGNSA. CDR3 sequence reads: CASSLTGTGSSYEQYF. The CDR3 DNA is TGTGCCAGCAGCTTAACCGGGACAGGGAGCTCCTACGAGCAGTACTTC.

For this clone: Other DNA sequences in the same sample also yield this CDR3. The rearrangement links TRBV7-2 to TRBJ1-1; no reliable D call. Germline V gives CDR1 SGHTA, CDR2 FQGNSA. The CDR3 runs to 13 residues. CDR3 sequence (DNA): TGTGCTTCGAGTTTTACGGTGAACACTGAAGCTTTCTTT. Translated, it gives CASSFTVNTEAFF.

V is TRBV6-1 and J is TRBJ2-7, with a weak D call TRBD2 (6 bases). V lost 5 bases to trimming and J lost 9 bases, with 14 bases between them. Germline CDR1 reads MNHNS; CDR2 reads SASEGT. The CDR3 extends over 12 amino acids. The CDR3 sequence: CASSPTSFAQYF. CDR3 coding DNA: TGTGCCAGCAGTCCCACTAGCTTCGCGCAGTACTTC.

The chain uses TRBV2 and TRBJ2-5; D might be TRBD1 (5 bases). The J call may be wrong; the DNA end is better matched by TRBJ2-7. Germline-derived CDR1 and CDR2 are SNHLY and FYNNEI. The CDR3 totals 13 residues. The CDR3 loop reads CASSLTYRSEQYF. In DNA, the CDR3 is TGTGCCAGCAGCTTAACCTACAGGAGCGAGCAGTACTTC.

The chain combines TRBV7-9 with TRBJ1-1, with D perhaps TRBD1 (6 bases). CDR3 size: 15 residues. From germline, CDR1 is SEHNR and CDR2 FQNEAQ (reference sequence). V was shortened by 2 bases and J by 1 base, with 11 bases between the two germline ends. CDR3 bases: TGTGCCAGCAGCTTAAGTTTGGGACAGAACACTGAAGCTTTCTTT. Residues: CASSLSLGQNTEAFF.

The chain links TRBV7-2 to TRBJ2-3; no clear D gene. V gave up 1 base and J gave up 5 bases, with 10 bases separating them. The CDR3 is 14 amino acids. In germline, CDR1 is SGHTA, CDR2 FQGNSA. The CDR3 sequence: CASSLGGLRDTQYF. CDR3 in DNA: TGTGCCAGCAGCTTAGGCGGTTTGAGAGATACGCAGTATTTT.

This clone was found once. V usage is TRBV19 and J usage is TRBJ1-3, with a possible D match to TRBD1 (5 bases). Germline V gene data show CDR1 as LNHDA and CDR2 as SQIVND (reference sequence). Trimming took 3 bases from V and 0 from J, leaving 9 bases between them. This CDR3 contains 15 residues. In DNA form, the CDR3 reads TGTGCCAGTAGTATCAGGGTTTACTCTGGAAACACCATATATTTT. The encoded protein is CASSIRVYSGNTIYF.

V is TRBV5-4 and J is TRBJ2-7; 7 bases align to TRBD1. The V segment lost 4 bases and the J segment 6 bases; nucleotides outside the gene matches: 13. CDR3 length equals 15 residues. Looked up from germline, CDR1 is SGHNT and CDR2 is YYREEE (reference sequence). CDR3 DNA sequence: TGTGCCAGCAGCCCAACCGGGACAGAGGTGAGCGAGCAGTACTTC. It specifies CASSPTGTEVSEQYF.

The genes are TRBV19 and TRBJ1-4; maybe TRBD1 (6 bases). This CDR3 is built from 18 residues. V lost 8 bases and J lost 7, with 29 bases in between. CDR1 is LNHDA and CDR2 is SQIVND in the germline V gene (reference sequence). CDR3 residues: CASFNPPGKTGRVEKLFF. In nucleotides, the CDR3 is TGTGCCAGTTTCAACCCGCCGGGGAAGACAGGACGAGTTGAAAAACTGTTTTTT.

The chain couples TRBV5-1 to TRBJ1-4, with no clear D. Per the germline V gene, CDR1 is SGHRS and CDR2 is YFSETQ. The length of the CDR3 is 14 residues. V lost 2 bases and J 2 bases, leaving 7 bases between the germline ends. Here the CDR3 DNA reads TGCGCCAGCAGCTTTGGGCGTACTAATGAAAAACTGTTTTTT. It yields the protein CASSFGRTNEKLFF.

Of note for this clone: Mismatch with germline at one junction end may stem from a read error. The rearrangement joins TRBV7-9 to TRBJ2-3; the D gene is possibly TRBD1 (6 bases). Per the germline V gene, CDR1 is SEHNR and CDR2 is FQNEAQ (reference sequence). This CDR3 is built from 18 residues. The CDR3: CSSSRGRLKGTHTDTQYF. CDR3 DNA: TGTTCCAGCAGCCGTGGGAGACTGAAGGGGACACACACAGATACGCAGTATTTT.

This clone was seen a single time. The rearrangement uses TRBV28 and TRBJ1-4, with 8 bases lining up with TRBD1. The CDR3 is made up of 16 amino acids. J gave up 6 bases and V 4 bases, and 10 bases lay outside the gene matches. Looked up from germline, CDR1 is MDHEN and CDR2 is SYDVKM. The CDR3 nucleotides are TGTGCCAGCAGTTCTCCGAGCAGGGGGCCGGATGAAAAACTGTTTTTT. It is translated as CASSSPSRGPDEKLFF.

This clone was recorded a few times. V is TRBV15 and J is TRBJ2-3; the match to TRBD2 covers 7 bases. CDR1 is LNHNV and CDR2 is YYDKDF in the germline V gene (reference sequence). This CDR3 is built from 20 residues. V lost 0 bases to trimming and J lost 0 bases; unmatched junction nucleotides: 15. The CDR3 DNA reads as TGTGCCACCAGCAGAGATACTCCTCTAGCGGTGATCACTAGCACAGATACGCAGTATTTT. It translates to CATSRDTPLAVITSTDTQYF.

This clone has only a few counts. The rearrangement links TRBV9 to TRBJ2-7, with 10 bases lining up with TRBD2. V lost 0 bases to trimming and J lost 1 base; unmatched junction nucleotides: 4. Germline V gene lookup returns CDR1 SGDLS and CDR2 YYNGEE. This CDR3 contains 16 residues. The CDR3 is CASSVGVSGGSYEQYF. The DNA of the CDR3 is TGTGCCAGCAGCGTAGGAGTTAGCGGGGGGTCCTACGAGCAGTACTTC.

This chain connects TRBV6-6 to TRBJ2-3; 7 nucleotides line up with TRBD1. Germline CDR1 reads MNHNY; CDR2 reads SVGAGI (reference sequence). This CDR3 has 15 residues. Trimming at V came to 5 bases and at J to 2 bases, leaving 7 bases not matched to a gene. The CDR3 reads CASSHSGTVTDTQYF. The CDR3 DNA is TGTGCCAGCAGTCATTCCGGGACAGTCACAGATACGCAGTATTTT.

This clone is a singleton in its sample. This chain links TRBV5-6 with TRBJ2-5, with D uncertain. The DNA matches TRBJ2-7 better at its end, which makes the J call doubtful. The CDR3 covers 11 residues. From germline, CDR1 is SGHDT and CDR2 YYEEEE. The CDR3 coding sequence is TGTGCCAGCAGCTCACTATACGAGCAGTACTTC. Its translation: CASSSLYEQYF.

There are a few counts of this clone. This sequence joins TRBV4-2 and TRBJ2-2; D might be TRBD1 (5 bases). V shed 4 bases and J shed 8 bases, with 20 bases lying between them. Germline V gene sequence: CDR1 LGHNA, CDR2 YNFKEQ. This CDR3 is 16 amino acids long. CDR3 DNA sequence: TGTGCCAGCAGCCGAGACGAGACAGTCACGGCGGGGGAGCTGTTTTTT. Translating it yields CASSRDETVTAGELFF.

CDR3 protein: CASGEGGVRTDTQYF. The CDR3 nucleotides read TGTGCCAGCGGCGAGGGGGGGGTAAGAACAGATACGCAGTATTTT. V is TRBV7-9 and J is TRBJ2-3; D might be TRBD2 (7 bases). CDR3 length: 15 amino acids. The V gene lost 8 bases and the J gene lost 3 bases, with 18 bases spanning the gap. Germline CDR1 and CDR2: SEHNR and FQNEAQ (reference sequence).

This clone was recorded once. The V and J genes are TRBV30 and TRBJ1-1; no firm D call. CDR1 is GTSNPN and CDR2 is SVGIG in the germline V gene (reference sequence). V shed 0 bases and J shed 1 base, with 6 bases lying between them. This CDR3 comprises 13 residues. CDR3 nucleotides: TGTGCCTGGAGTGTAATCCGGAACACTGAAGCTTTCTTT. Amino acids: CAWSVIRNTEAFF.

The J gene is TRBJ2-7, the V gene TRBV6-1; 11 bases line up with TRBD1. This CDR3 spans 15 amino acids. Trimming cost V 11 bases and J 3 bases; bases outside gene matches: 12. In germline, CDR1 is MNHNS, CDR2 SASEGT. The CDR3 here is CAVQPSGTGGYEQYF. The CDR3 region has the DNA TGTGCCGTACAACCGTCCGGGACAGGGGGCTACGAGCAGTACTTC.

The chain is built from TRBV2 and TRBJ2-7, with TRBD1 matching over 7 bases. Trimming at V came to 6 bases and at J to 2 bases, leaving 4 bases not matched to a gene. CDR1 and CDR2 from the germline V gene are SNHLY and FYNNEI. CDR3 length: 13 amino acids. The chain's CDR3 is CASRGTATYEQYF. The CDR3 region has the DNA TGTGCCAGCAGGGGGACAGCTACCTACGAGCAGTACTTC. Filled out from reference TRBV2 and TRBJ2-7, the complete variable domain reads EPEVTQTPSHQVTQMGQEVILRCVPISNHLYFYWYRQILGQKVEFLVSFYNNEISEKSEIFDDQFSVERPDGSNFTLKIRSTKLEDSAMYFCASRGTATYEQYFGPGTRLTVT.